This T cell receptor beta chain was recorded in a study of blood T cell repertoires in COVID-19. Study information: The United States, Italy and Spain provided the acute and convalescent COVID-19 samples. PBMCs, B-cell-depleted T cells, or T cells provided the cDNA or gDNA that made up the material.

The length of the CDR3 is 14 residues. V lost 1 base and J lost 8; bases outside the gene matches: 2. The germline V gene encodes CDR1 MNHNS and CDR2 SASEGT. Authors' processing steps: Nucleated cell counts were estimated from reference gene primer amplification. TCRdb's copy holds only in-frame clones and misses some; the assay was immunoSEQ multiplex PCR. The D gene and trimming were derived from the DNA, and the V and J assignments and clone size from that table. The sample records some 170,000 clones, 77% being singletons. This clone was recorded a few times. The TCR sequence derives from a man aged 65-85 years with acute or convalescent COVID-19. The material sequenced was peripheral blood. The V and J genes are TRBV6-1 and TRBJ1-6; 7 positions match TRBD1. The CDR3 region is CASSEGDRYSPLHF. As DNA, the CDR3 is TGTGCCAGCAGTGAAGGGGACAGATATTCACCCCTCCACTTT.